The 27 T cell receptor beta chains reported below all come from one sample, sequenced in a study of blood T cell repertoires in COVID-19. Data came from immunoSEQ multiplex PCR; TCRdb stores just in-frame clones and leaves some out. The table includes about 270,000 clones, around nine tenths detected once. The specimen was peripheral blood. These receptor sequences come from an older woman who had recovered from COVID-19.

The CDR3 loop is CASSPLTGTLASNYGYTF. The CDR3 DNA follows: TGTGCCAGCTCACCACTTACCGGGACACTCGCTTCTAACTATGGCTACACCTTC. This sequence joins TRBV18 and TRBJ1-2; the D gene is possibly TRBD1 (6 bases). In germline, CDR1 is KGHSH, CDR2 LQKENI. V lost 1 base and J lost 0, with 18 bases in between. The CDR3 has 18 residues.

The J gene is TRBJ1-6, the V gene TRBV4-3; D possibly corresponds to TRBD1 (5 bases). Germline CDR1 reads LGHNA; CDR2 reads YSLEER. V lost 1 base, J lost 12 bases, and 13 bases lay in between. This CDR3 region has 14 residues. The CDR3 DNA sequence: TGCGCCAGCAGCCAAGCGGGCAGGGCCTTACCCCTCCACTTT. Protein sequence: CASSQAGRALPLHF.

The chain is built from TRBV7-3 and TRBJ1-4; perhaps TRBD1 as D (5 bases). CDR3 length: 14 amino acids. Trimming cost V 7 bases and J 7 bases, with 16 bases left between them. The germline V gene has CDR1 SGHTA and CDR2 FQGTGA. DNA for the CDR3: TGTGCCAGCATCCACAGGTTACGAGGTGAAAAACTGTTTTTT. This codes for CASIHRLRGEKLFF.

In this sample, this clone turned up once. CDR3 residues: CASSLGTGYEQYF. CDR3 nucleotides: TGTGCCAGCAGCCTCGGGACAGGCTACGAGCAGTACTTC. This rearrangement joins TRBV27 to TRBJ2-7; the match to TRBD1 covers 8 bases. This CDR3 is 13 amino acids long. Germline V gives CDR1 MNHEY, CDR2 SMNVEV (reference sequence). The J segment lost 3 bases and the V segment lost 6 bases, leaving 4 bases of the junction unmatched.

The chain couples TRBV14 to TRBJ2-2, with 12 bases aligning to TRBD1. Germline CDR1 SGHDN, CDR2 FVKESK. CDR3 length equals 18 residues. Unmatched junction bases numbered 11, after V lost 5 bases and J lost 4 bases. Here the CDR3 reads CASSYLTGTGGTTGELFF. As DNA, the CDR3 is TGTGCCAGCAGCTATCTAACCGGGACAGGGGGCACCACCGGGGAGCTGTTTTTT.

The chain couples TRBV7-9 to TRBJ2-7, with TRBD1 matching 12 bases. Unmatched junction bases numbered 11, after V lost 4 bases and J lost 1 base. Germline V gives CDR1 SEHNR, CDR2 FQNEAQ (reference sequence). This CDR3 region has 18 residues. This chain's CDR3 is CASSSTSWDRGHSYEQYF. The CDR3 DNA follows: TGTGCCAGCAGCTCCACCTCTTGGGACAGGGGGCATTCCTACGAGCAGTACTTC.

This chain uses TRBV7-2 with TRBJ1-1, with D unclear. V gave up 1 base and J gave up 5 bases, with 11 bases separating them. This CDR3 region has 14 residues. Germline-derived CDR1 and CDR2 are SGHTA and FQGNSA. The CDR3 DNA reads TGTGCCAGCAGCTTAGAACCGGGAAGGACTGAAGCTTTCTTT. This codes for CASSLEPGRTEAFF.

The CDR3 DNA sequence: TGTGCCAGCAGCCCCTACACTAGCGGAGTACCCTACAATGAGCAGTTCTTC. Its protein product is CASSPYTSGVPYNEQFF. The chain links TRBV3-1 (or the pseudogene TRBV3-2) to TRBJ2-1, with 8 bases lining up with TRBD2. The CDR3 has 17 amino acids. Germline values: CDR1 LGHDT, CDR2 YNNKEL (reference sequence). The junction had 10 bases not matched to a gene; V was cut back by 4 bases and J by 2 bases.

The J gene is TRBJ1-2, the V gene TRBV7-3; 10 bases agree with TRBD1. Trimming removed 1 base from V and 8 bases from J; junction bases left unmatched: 16. The germline CDR1 and CDR2 sequences are SGHTA and FQGTGA. The CDR3 runs to 18 residues. CDR3 residues: CASSLRPAPTGGGSGYTF. For the CDR3, the DNA is TGTGCCAGCAGCTTAAGGCCCGCGCCGACAGGGGGCGGGAGCGGCTACACCTTC.

V is TRBV5-6 and J is TRBJ1-1, with 9 nucleotides matching TRBD1. The V gene end was trimmed by 4 bases and the J gene end by 1 base; junction bases not matched to a gene: 8. The germline V gene encodes CDR1 SGHDT and CDR2 YYEEEE. The CDR3 loop spans 16 amino acids. This CDR3 reads CASSKPGQGPNTEAFF. The CDR3 bases are TGTGCCAGCAGCAAACCGGGACAGGGCCCGAACACTGAAGCTTTCTTT.

CDR3 residues: CASHGQETQYF. The CDR3 coding sequence is TGTGCCAGTCACGGTCAAGAGACCCAGTACTTC. This sequence joins TRBV28 and TRBJ2-5; D call uncertain. The CDR3 is made up of 11 amino acids. CDR1 MDHEN and CDR2 SYDVKM come from the germline V gene. Trimming pared 9 bases from V and 2 bases from J, leaving 7 bases between.

The CDR3 protein is CASKGGIHAPLHF. CDR3 bases: TGTGCCAGCAAAGGCGGGATCCACGCACCCCTCCACTTT. The V gene is TRBV28, the J gene TRBJ1-6, with D hard to call. V lost 7 bases, J lost 11 bases, and 15 bases lay in between. Per the germline V gene, CDR1 is MDHEN and CDR2 is SYDVKM. The CDR3 has 13 amino acids.

This chain uses TRBV7-3 with TRBJ2-1; the D is unclear. CDR1 and CDR2 (germline): SGHTA, FQGTGA. Trimming left V 5 bases short and J 4 bases short, with 12 bases between. CDR3 length: 14 residues. The CDR3 region has the DNA TGTGCCAGCAGCCCTGACACCTTTTACAATGAGCAGTTCTTC. Its translation: CASSPDTFYNEQFF.

J is TRBJ2-2 and V is TRBV28, with D perhaps TRBD2 (6 bases). Germline V CDR1 and CDR2: MDHEN, SYDVKM. The CDR3 is 15 amino acids. V lost 6 bases and J 0 bases, leaving 11 bases between the germline ends. CDR3 amino acids: CASSSRGTNTGELFF. CDR3 coding DNA: TGTGCCAGCAGCTCCCGCGGGACGAACACCGGGGAGCTGTTTTTT.

The CDR3 DNA reads TGTGCCAGCACCAAACGAGGCGGGGTGGGTTCACCCCTCCACTTT. This codes for CASTKRGGVGSPLHF. The J gene is TRBJ1-6, the V gene TRBV6-5; the D is unclear. Germline V gene data show CDR1 as MNHEY and CDR2 as SVGAGI. The V and J ends lost 7 bases and 9 bases respectively, with 19 bases between them. CDR3 size: 15 residues.

The V and J genes are TRBV27 and TRBJ2-7, with 11 bases lining up with TRBD1. V lost 3 bases, J lost 0 bases, and 7 bases stayed unmatched. The germline gives CDR1 MNHEY, CDR2 SMNVEV (reference sequence). CDR3 length: 17 residues. CDR3 sequence (DNA): TGTGCCAGCAGTTTGGGGGCAGGGACAGGGGGCTCCTACGAGCAGTACTTC. The encoded protein is CASSLGAGTGGSYEQYF.

The rearrangement joins TRBV12-3 or TRBV12-4 to TRBJ2-7; tentatively, D is TRBD1 (5 bases). The V end was cut by 5 bases, the J end by 0 bases, with 5 bases between. The length of the CDR3 is 12 residues. CDR3 in amino acids: CASSRGSYEQYF. The CDR3 DNA follows: TGTGCCAGCAGTAGGGGCTCCTACGAGCAGTACTTC.

The V call is TRBV5-4, the J call TRBJ1-2; tentatively, D is TRBD1 (6 bases). Trimming stripped 1 base from V and 4 bases from J, with 11 bases between. The CDR3 is made up of 14 amino acids. CDR1 is SGHNT and CDR2 is YYREEE in the germline V gene (reference sequence). This CDR3 reads CASSLLGDIYGYTF. DNA of the CDR3: TGTGCCAGCAGCTTGTTGGGGGACATCTATGGCTACACCTTC.

V and J are TRBV5-6 and TRBJ2-7; 10 bases align to TRBD1. The CDR3 is 16 amino acids. Per the germline V gene, CDR1 is SGHDT and CDR2 is YYEEEE. J gave up 0 bases and V 2 bases, and 5 bases lay outside the gene matches. CDR3 sequence reads: CASSFLGQGSSYEQYF. CDR3 nucleotide sequence: TGTGCCAGCAGCTTTCTGGGACAGGGGTCCTCCTACGAGCAGTACTTC.

CDR3 sequence: CASSSGSEPASGEQFF. DNA for the CDR3: TGCGCCAGCAGCTCCGGGAGCGAGCCCGCCTCTGGGGAGCAGTTCTTC. The genes are TRBV5-1 and TRBJ2-1; a weak D match, TRBD2 (6 bases). Trimming took off 3 bases at V and 10 bases at J, with 23 bases between the two ends. The CDR3 consists of 16 residues. Germline-derived CDR1 and CDR2 are SGHRS and YFSETQ. The full variable domain, completed using reference TRBV5-1 and TRBJ2-1, is KAGVTQTPRYLIKTRGQQVTLSCSPISGHRSVSWYQQTPGQGLQFLFEYFSETQRNKGNFPGRFSGRQFSNSRSEMNVSTLELGDSALYLCASSSGSEPASGEQFFGPGTRLTVL.

The gene calls are TRBV5-1 and TRBJ1-6, with no clear D. V was pared by 0 bases and J by 7 bases, with 8 bases between. Germline V CDR1 and CDR2: SGHRS, YFSETQ. This CDR3 has 14 amino acids. The CDR3 sequence is CASSLDRANSPLHF. The CDR3 bases are TGCGCCAGCAGCTTGGATCGCGCGAATTCACCCCTCCACTTT.

This chain connects TRBV7-2 to TRBJ1-2; D might be TRBD1 (5 bases). This CDR3 spans 16 amino acids. Germline lookup yields CDR1 SGHTA and CDR2 FQGNSA. Trimming took 3 bases from V and 4 from J, leaving 18 bases between them. The CDR3 region has the DNA TGTGCCAGCAGCTTTGGAGGGACCGAAGATATCTATGGCTACACCTTC. It is translated as CASSFGGTEDIYGYTF. Combining the CDR3 with reference TRBV7-2 and TRBJ1-2 gives the whole variable domain GAGVSQSPSNKVTEKGKDVELRCDPISGHTALYWYRQSLGQGLEFLIYFQGNSAPDKSGLPSDRFSAERTGGSVSTLTIQRTQQEDSAVYLCASSFGGTEDIYGYTFGSGTRLTVV.

The rearrangement links TRBV19 to TRBJ1-5, with D hard to call. This CDR3 region has 13 residues. CDR1 LNHDA and CDR2 SQIVND come from the germline V gene (reference sequence). Trimming took 5 bases from V and 6 from J, leaving 11 bases between them. The CDR3 loop is CASSVRESQPQHF. DNA of the CDR3: TGTGCCAGTAGTGTAAGGGAGAGTCAGCCCCAGCATTTT. Full variable domain (missing parts from reference TRBV19 and TRBJ1-5): DGGITQSPKYLFRKEGQNVTLSCEQNLNHDAMYWYRQDPGQGLRLIYYSQIVNDFQKGDIAEGYSVSREKKESFPLTVTSAQKNPTAFYLCASSVRESQPQHFGDGTRLSIL.

V gene TRBV3-1 (or the pseudogene TRBV3-2) combines with J gene TRBJ2-7; 11 nucleotides line up with TRBD1. V was pared by 4 bases and J by 3 bases, with 5 bases of the junction left unmatched. CDR1 is LGHDT, CDR2 YNNKEL, per germline (reference sequence). The CDR3 extends over 15 amino acids. CDR3 sequence (DNA): TGTGCCAGCAGCCTAAGCGGGACAGGGGGCTACGAGCAGTACTTC. Translation: CASSLSGTGGYEQYF.

This rearrangement joins TRBV19 to TRBJ1-5; D is uncertain. This CDR3 is built from 14 residues. Per the germline V gene, CDR1 is LNHDA and CDR2 is SQIVND (reference sequence). The germline V and J ends were trimmed by 3 bases and 7 bases, with 13 bases remaining between them. The CDR3 DNA follows: TGTGCCAGTAGTATCTGGACTATGGGGCAGCCCCAGCATTTT. Residues: CASSIWTMGQPQHF. Based on the CDR3 plus reference TRBV19 and TRBJ1-5, the full variable domain is DGGITQSPKYLFRKEGQNVTLSCEQNLNHDAMYWYRQDPGQGLRLIYYSQIVNDFQKGDIAEGYSVSREKKESFPLTVTSAQKNPTAFYLCASSIWTMGQPQHFGDGTRLSIL.

This chain uses TRBV10-3 with TRBJ2-1; 12 nucleotides agree with TRBD2. CDR3 length: 15 residues. The junction had 4 bases not matched to a gene; V was cut back by 2 bases and J by 8 bases. Germline loops: CDR1 ENHRY, CDR2 SYGVKD. The DNA for the CDR3 is TGTGCCATCAGTGAGCTAGCGGGGGGGCGTGATGAGCAGTTCTTC. This gives the protein CAISELAGGRDEQFF.

The chain links TRBV12-3 or TRBV12-4 to TRBJ2-2; D call uncertain. With 6 bases removed from V and 4 bases from J, the gap between germline ends came to 6 bases. CDR3 length: 12 residues. The CDR3 DNA follows: TGTGCCAGCAGGTACAGCACCGGGGAGCTGTTTTTT. This translates into CASRYSTGELFF.